Listed here are 17 T cell receptor beta chains from one sample, sequenced in a study of shared clonotypes between healthy human individuals. Naive CD8 cells were CD45RO-negative, positively selected for CCR7, excluding terminally differentiated effector memory CD45RA+ cells. Assay: immunoSEQ multiplex PCR; the TCRdb copy retains only in-frame clones and omits some. Of hundreds of thousands of clones in the sample, 95% to 96% were seen once. The sequenced sample was naive CD8+ T cells sorted from blood. All receptors come from a woman aged 25 to 39 in good health.

The table lists this clone with a few counts. This rearrangement joins TRBV7-7 to TRBJ2-1; D may be TRBD2 (9 bases). Trimming removed 5 bases at V and 5 bases at J, with 16 bases between. From germline, CDR1 is SSHAT and CDR2 FNYEAQ (reference sequence). The CDR3 sequence is 15 residues long. The CDR3 here is CASSLLAGQDNEQFF. Written as DNA, the CDR3 is TGTGCCAGCAGCCTCCTAGCGGGACAGGACAATGAGCAGTTCTTC.

CDR3 sequence: CASSQEGAATGELFF. In nucleotides, the CDR3 is TGCGCCAGCAGCCAAGAAGGGGCGGCGACCGGGGAGCTGTTTTTT. The chain has TRBV4-1 and TRBJ2-2, with D perhaps TRBD1 (5 bases). Germline CDR1 and CDR2: MGHRA and YSYEKL. CDR3 length: 15 amino acids. V was pared by 0 bases and J by 5 bases, with 10 bases between.

This chain joins TRBV27 and TRBJ1-2; TRBD1 is a possible D gene (5 bases). The germline V and J ends were trimmed by 1 base and 7 bases, with 16 bases remaining between them. In germline, CDR1 is MNHEY, CDR2 SMNVEV (reference sequence). The CDR3 runs to 15 residues. CDR3 sequence reads: CASSLLPVRGSGYTF. The CDR3 DNA sequence: TGTGCCAGCAGTTTATTGCCCGTAAGGGGCTCTGGCTACACCTTC.

The V gene is TRBV5-4, the J gene TRBJ2-1; D perhaps matches TRBD2 (6 bases). V lost 6 bases, J lost 8 bases, and 21 bases lay in between. Germline CDR1 and CDR2: SGHNT and YYREEE (reference sequence). This CDR3 spans 15 amino acids. The CDR3 spells CASTPGTPRADEQFF. The CDR3 coding sequence is TGTGCCAGCACCCCCGGGACTCCGCGTGCCGATGAGCAGTTCTTC.

This clone turned up a few times. The chain has TRBV11-2 and TRBJ2-7, with 7 bases matching TRBD2. The CDR3 length is 15 residues. Germline CDR1 reads SGHAT; CDR2 reads FQNNGV. V lost 1 base, J lost 4 bases, and 7 bases stayed unmatched. CDR3 sequence (DNA): TGTGCCAGCAGCTTAGGTCGGGAGGTTCTTTACGAGCAGTACTTC. Its protein product is CASSLGREVLYEQYF.

This rearrangement joins TRBV25-1 to TRBJ2-2; possibly TRBD1 for D (5 bases). Per germline, CDR1 MGHDK and CDR2 SYGVNS. V was clipped by 6 bases and J by 7 bases, with 9 bases between them. The CDR3 has 12 residues. The CDR3 DNA reads as TGTGCCAGCAGGGAAGGGGTCGGGGAGCTGTTTTTT. It codes for CASREGVGELFF.

The chain employs TRBV4-1 and TRBJ1-2, with TRBD1 matching 8 bases. Germline assignment: CDR1 MGHRA and CDR2 YSYEKL. The CDR3 runs 12 residues. V shed 5 bases and J 6 bases; nucleotides not matched to a gene: 2. DNA for the CDR3: TGCGCCAGCAGCAACAGGGGGGATGGCTACACCTTC. Translated, it gives CASSNRGDGYTF.

The chain joins TRBV4-1 to TRBJ2-6; D gene unclear. Trimming left V 1 base short and J 4 bases short, with 17 bases between. Germline assignment: CDR1 MGHRA and CDR2 YSYEKL. The CDR3 has 18 residues. The CDR3: CASSQATLTRLGANVLTF. CDR3 nucleotide sequence: TGCGCCAGCAGCCAAGCGACACTGACAAGGCTGGGGGCCAACGTCCTGACTTTC.

This clone appeared once. The chain has TRBV28 and TRBJ1-5; D is uncertain. The germline V gene has CDR1 MDHEN and CDR2 SYDVKM. CDR3 length: 14 amino acids. With 3 bases removed from V and 8 bases from J, the gap between germline ends came to 14 bases. The CDR3 nucleotides read TGTGCCAGCAGTTTTTTTGGTTTTGAGGAGCCCCAGCATTTT. Its protein is CASSFFGFEEPQHF.

This clone was seen a single time. The chain joins TRBV28 to TRBJ2-7, with 8 bases lining up with TRBD2. The germline gives CDR1 MDHEN, CDR2 SYDVKM. There are 15 residues in the CDR3. V lost 6 bases, J lost 5 bases, and 12 bases stayed unmatched. CDR3: CASSLTSGRWDEQYF. The CDR3 DNA sequence: TGTGCCAGCAGCCTCACTAGCGGTAGATGGGACGAGCAGTACTTC.

This clone has just one count. This sequence joins TRBV28 and TRBJ2-2, with D perhaps TRBD1 (6 bases). The CDR3 loop spans 14 amino acids. Trimming removed 6 bases from V and 5 bases from J, with 13 bases in between. CDR1 and CDR2 from the germline V gene are MDHEN and SYDVKM. The CDR3 is CASSPQGGTGELFF. CDR3 DNA sequence: TGTGCCAGCAGCCCTCAAGGGGGAACCGGGGAGCTGTTTTTT.

Comment on this clone: Other DNA sequences of this sample code for an identical CDR3. The V call is TRBV9, the J call TRBJ1-1, with D possibly matching TRBD1 (6 bases). CDR3 length equals 13 residues. Trimming left V 2 bases short and J 4 bases short, with 9 bases between. Germline assignment: CDR1 SGDLS and CDR2 YYNGEE. CDR3 DNA: TGTGCCAGCAGCGTGGGGGGGCTCACTGAAGCTTTCTTT. This codes for CASSVGGLTEAFF.

In this sample, this clone turned up once. The V gene is TRBV13, the J gene TRBJ2-7; D is unresolved. The V gene's germline CDR1 is PRHDT and CDR2 FYEKMQ (reference sequence). V dropped 5 bases and J dropped 4 bases, with 27 bases sitting between them. The CDR3 is 18 residues long. The chain's CDR3 is CASSPTDPRYGSPYEQYF. The CDR3 DNA reads TGTGCCAGCAGCCCCACGGACCCCCGCTACGGCTCTCCGTACGAGCAGTACTTC.

This clone has only a few counts. This CDR3 reads CASYGGFYEQYF. In nucleotides, the CDR3 is TGTGCCAGCTACGGAGGATTCTACGAGCAGTACTTC. This chain uses TRBV7-9 with TRBJ2-7; D may be TRBD2 (5 bases). Per the germline V gene, CDR1 is SEHNR and CDR2 is FQNEAQ (reference sequence). This CDR3 contains 12 residues. V lost 8 bases, J lost 3 bases, and 11 bases lay in between.

This clone was seen a single time. This chain joins TRBV9 and TRBJ2-3; D may be TRBD2 (6 bases). Germline CDR1 is SGDLS and CDR2 is YYNGEE. The CDR3 has 16 amino acids. With 0 bases removed from V and 1 base from J, the gap between germline ends came to 12 bases. The CDR3 DNA is TGTGCCAGCAGCGTAGATCTGGGGGGTGGCACAGATACGCAGTATTTT. Protein product: CASSVDLGGGTDTQYF.

This clone appeared a single time. This sequence joins TRBV27 and TRBJ2-4; weak D call: TRBD1 (5 bases). Germline V gene sequence: CDR1 MNHEY, CDR2 SMNVEV (reference sequence). The CDR3 is 13 amino acids. V was clipped by 7 bases and J by 3 bases, with 10 bases between them. CDR3 loop: CASKGEDKNIQYF. CDR3 nucleotides: TGTGCCAGCAAAGGGGAAGACAAAAACATTCAGTACTTC.

This clone was recorded only once. The chain is built from TRBV29-1 and TRBJ1-4; TRBD1 is a possible D gene (5 bases). V shed 0 bases and J shed 7 bases, with 9 bases lying between them. The CDR3 runs 13 residues. The V gene's germline CDR1 is SQVTM and CDR2 ANQGSEA. Written as DNA, the CDR3 is TGCAGCGTTGAAGATGGGGGGTTTGAAAAACTGTTTTTT. Its translation is CSVEDGGFEKLFF.